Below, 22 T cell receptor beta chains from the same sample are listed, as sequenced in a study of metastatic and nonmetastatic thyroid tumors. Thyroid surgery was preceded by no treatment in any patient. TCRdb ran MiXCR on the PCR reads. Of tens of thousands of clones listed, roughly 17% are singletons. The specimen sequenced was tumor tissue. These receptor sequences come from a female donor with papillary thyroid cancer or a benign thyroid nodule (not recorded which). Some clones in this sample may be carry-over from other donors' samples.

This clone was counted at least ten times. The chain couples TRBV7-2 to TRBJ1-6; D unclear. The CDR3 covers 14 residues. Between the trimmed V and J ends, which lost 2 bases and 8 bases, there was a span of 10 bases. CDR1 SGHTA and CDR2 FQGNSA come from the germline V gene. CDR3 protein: CASSLRKGDSPLHF. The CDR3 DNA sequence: TGTGCCAGCAGCTTAAGGAAGGGCGATTCACCCCTCCACTTT.

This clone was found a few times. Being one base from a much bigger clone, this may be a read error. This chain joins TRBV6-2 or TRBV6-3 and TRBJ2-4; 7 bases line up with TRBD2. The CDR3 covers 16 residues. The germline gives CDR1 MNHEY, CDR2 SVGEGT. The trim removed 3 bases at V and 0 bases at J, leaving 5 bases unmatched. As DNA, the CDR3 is TGTGCCAGCAGTTATAATCTAGCGGTAGCCAAAAACATTCAGTACTTC. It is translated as CASSYNLAVAKNIQYF.

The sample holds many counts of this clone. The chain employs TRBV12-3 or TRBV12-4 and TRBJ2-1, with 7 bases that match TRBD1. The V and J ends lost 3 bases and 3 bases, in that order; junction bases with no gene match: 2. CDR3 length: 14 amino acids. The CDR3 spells CASSLGTVYNEQFF. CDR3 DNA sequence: TGTGCCAGCAGTTTGGGGACAGTCTACAATGAGCAGTTCTTC.

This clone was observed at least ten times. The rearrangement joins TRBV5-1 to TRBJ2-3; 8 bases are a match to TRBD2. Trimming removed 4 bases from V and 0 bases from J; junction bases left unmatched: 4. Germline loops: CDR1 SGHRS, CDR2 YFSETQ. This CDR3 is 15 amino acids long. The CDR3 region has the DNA TGCGCCAGCAGCACCGGACTAGCTAGCACAGATACGCAGTATTTT. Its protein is CASSTGLASTDTQYF.

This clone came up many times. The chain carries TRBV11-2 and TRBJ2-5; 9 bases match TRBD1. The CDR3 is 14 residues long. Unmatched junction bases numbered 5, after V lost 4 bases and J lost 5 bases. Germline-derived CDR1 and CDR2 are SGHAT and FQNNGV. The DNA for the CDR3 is TGTGCCAGCAGCTCAGGGACAGGGCGGGAGACCCAGTACTTC. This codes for CASSSGTGRETQYF. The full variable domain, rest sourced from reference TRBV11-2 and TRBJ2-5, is EAGVAQSPRYKIIEKRQSVAFWCNPISGHATLYWYQQILGQGPKLLIQFQNNGVVDDSQLPKDRFSAERLKGVDSTLKIQPAKLEDSAVYLCASSSGTGRETQYFGPGTRLLVL.

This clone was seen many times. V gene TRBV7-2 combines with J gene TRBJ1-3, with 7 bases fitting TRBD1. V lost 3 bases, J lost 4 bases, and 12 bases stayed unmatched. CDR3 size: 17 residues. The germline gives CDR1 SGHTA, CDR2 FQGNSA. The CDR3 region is CASSLAPLTGRGNTIYF. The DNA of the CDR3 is TGTGCCAGCAGCTTGGCGCCGCTGACAGGGCGCGGAAACACCATATATTTT.

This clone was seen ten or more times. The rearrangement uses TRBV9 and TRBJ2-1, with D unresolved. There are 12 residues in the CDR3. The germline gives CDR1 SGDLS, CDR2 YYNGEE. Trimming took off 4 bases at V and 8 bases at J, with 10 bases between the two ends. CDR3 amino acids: CASSPYGDEQFF. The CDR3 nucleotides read TGTGCCAGCAGCCCTTATGGGGATGAGCAGTTCTTC.

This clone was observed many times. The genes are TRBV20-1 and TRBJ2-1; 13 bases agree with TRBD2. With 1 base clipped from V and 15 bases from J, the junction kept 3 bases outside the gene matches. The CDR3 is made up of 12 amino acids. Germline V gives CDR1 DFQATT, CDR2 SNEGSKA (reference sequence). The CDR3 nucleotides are TGCAGTGCTAGAGCACTAGCGGGAGGGCTGTTCTTC. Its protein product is CSARALAGGLFF.

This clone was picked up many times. CDR3 sequence reads: CASSYPSTTNEKLFF. CDR3 DNA: TGTGCCAGCAGTTACCCCAGTACAACTAATGAAAAACTGTTTTTT. This chain links TRBV7-9 with TRBJ1-4; D gene unclear. Germline values: CDR1 SEHNR, CDR2 FQNEAQ (reference sequence). The CDR3 is made up of 15 amino acids. Trimming left V 6 bases short and J 0 bases short, with 11 bases between.

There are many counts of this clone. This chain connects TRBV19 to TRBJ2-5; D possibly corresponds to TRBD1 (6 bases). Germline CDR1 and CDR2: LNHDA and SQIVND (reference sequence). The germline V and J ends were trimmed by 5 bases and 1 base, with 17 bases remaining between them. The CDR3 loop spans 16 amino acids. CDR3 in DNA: TGTGCCAGTAGTTTTGATCCCCGGGACACCCAAGAGACCCAGTACTTC. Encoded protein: CASSFDPRDTQETQYF.

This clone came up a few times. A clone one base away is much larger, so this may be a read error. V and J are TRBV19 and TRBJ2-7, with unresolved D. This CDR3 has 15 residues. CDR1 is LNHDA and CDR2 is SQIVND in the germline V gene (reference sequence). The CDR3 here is CATAPTGPRTYGQYF. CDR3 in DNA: TGTGCCACCGCCCCTACGGGTCCTCGAACCTACGGGCAGTACTTC. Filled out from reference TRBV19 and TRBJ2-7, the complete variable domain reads DGGITQSPKYLFRKEGQNVTLSCEQNLNHDAMYWYRQDPGQGLRLIYYSQIVNDFQKGDIAEGYSVSREKKESFPLTVTSAQKNPTAFYLCATAPTGPRTYGQYFGPGTRLTVT.

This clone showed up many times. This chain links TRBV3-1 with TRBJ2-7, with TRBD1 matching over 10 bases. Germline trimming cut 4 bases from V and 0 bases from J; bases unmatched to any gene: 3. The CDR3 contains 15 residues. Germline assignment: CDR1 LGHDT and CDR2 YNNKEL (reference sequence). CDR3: CASSPGQGPSYEQYF. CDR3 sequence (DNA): TGTGCCAGCAGCCCGGGACAGGGGCCCTCCTACGAGCAGTACTTC.

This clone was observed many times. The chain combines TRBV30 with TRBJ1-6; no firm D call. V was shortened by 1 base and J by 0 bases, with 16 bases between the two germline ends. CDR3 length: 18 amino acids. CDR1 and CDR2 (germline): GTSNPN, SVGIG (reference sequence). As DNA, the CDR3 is TGTGCCTGGAGTGCTACCGGGAGGCCGAACTCCTATAATTCACCCCTCCACTTT. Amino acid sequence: CAWSATGRPNSYNSPLHF.

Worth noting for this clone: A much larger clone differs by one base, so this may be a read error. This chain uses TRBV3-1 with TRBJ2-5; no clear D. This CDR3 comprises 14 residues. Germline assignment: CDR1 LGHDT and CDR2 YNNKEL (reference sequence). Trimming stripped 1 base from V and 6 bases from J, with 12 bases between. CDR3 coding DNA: TGTGCCAGCAGCCAAGGCCTAGTGACGCAGACCCAGTACTTC. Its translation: CASSQGLVTQTQYF.

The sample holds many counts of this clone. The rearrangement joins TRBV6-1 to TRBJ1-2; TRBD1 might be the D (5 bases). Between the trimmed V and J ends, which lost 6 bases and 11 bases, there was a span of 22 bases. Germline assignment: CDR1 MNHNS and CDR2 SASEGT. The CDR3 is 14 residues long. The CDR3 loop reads CASSPSPGTSGYTF. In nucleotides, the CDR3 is TGTGCCAGCAGCCCGTCTCCCGGGACCTCCGGATACACCTTC.

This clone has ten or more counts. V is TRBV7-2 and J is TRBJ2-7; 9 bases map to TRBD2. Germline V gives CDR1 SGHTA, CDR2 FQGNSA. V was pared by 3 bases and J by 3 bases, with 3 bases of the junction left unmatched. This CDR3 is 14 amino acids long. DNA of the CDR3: TGTGCCAGCAGCTTGTCTAGCGGGATCTACGAGCAGTACTTC. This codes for CASSLSSGIYEQYF.

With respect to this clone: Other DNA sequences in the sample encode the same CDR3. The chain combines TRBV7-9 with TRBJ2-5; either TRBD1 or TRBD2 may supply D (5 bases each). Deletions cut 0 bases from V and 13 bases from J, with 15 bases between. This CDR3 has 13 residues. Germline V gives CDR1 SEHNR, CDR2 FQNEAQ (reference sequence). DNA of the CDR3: TGTGCCAGCAGCTTAGCCCCCGGGGACCGCTGGTACTTC. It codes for CASSLAPGDRWYF.

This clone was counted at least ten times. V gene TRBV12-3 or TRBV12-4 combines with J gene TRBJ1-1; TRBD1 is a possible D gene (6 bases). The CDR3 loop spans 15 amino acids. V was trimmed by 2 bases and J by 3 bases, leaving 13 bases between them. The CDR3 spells CASSLSGGPYTEAFF. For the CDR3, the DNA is TGTGCCAGCAGTTTATCGGGGGGGCCTTACACTGAAGCTTTCTTT.

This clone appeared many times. The CDR3 region is CASSAGNTIYF. CDR3 DNA sequence: TGTGCCAGCAGTGCTGGAAACACCATATATTTT. The chain carries TRBV6-1 and TRBJ1-3; D ambiguous. CDR1 and CDR2 from the germline V gene are MNHNS and SASEGT. V dropped 4 bases and J dropped 2 bases, with 0 bases sitting between them. The CDR3 runs to 11 residues.

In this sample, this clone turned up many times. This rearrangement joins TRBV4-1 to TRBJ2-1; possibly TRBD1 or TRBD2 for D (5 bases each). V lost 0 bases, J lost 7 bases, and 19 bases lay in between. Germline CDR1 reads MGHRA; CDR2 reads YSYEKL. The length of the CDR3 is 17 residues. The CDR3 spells CASSQESWGTPGNEQFF. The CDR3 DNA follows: TGCGCCAGCAGCCAAGAGAGTTGGGGGACCCCCGGGAATGAGCAGTTCTTC.

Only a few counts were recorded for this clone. The CDR3 DNA follows: TGTGCCAGCAGCCCCTGGACTAACGGACTGACGGGGCAGTTCTTC. Its protein product is CASSPWTNGLTGQFF. The rearrangement uses TRBV12-3 or TRBV12-4 and TRBJ2-1; a weak D match, TRBD2 (6 bases). The CDR3 spans 15 residues. The germline V and J ends were trimmed by 6 bases and 12 bases, with 24 bases remaining between them.

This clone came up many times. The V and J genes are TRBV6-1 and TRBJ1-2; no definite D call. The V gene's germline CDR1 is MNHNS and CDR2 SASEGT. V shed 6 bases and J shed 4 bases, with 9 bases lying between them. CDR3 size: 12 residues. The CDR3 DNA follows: TGTGCCAGCAGGACACCTTCCTATGGCTACACCTTC. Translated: CASRTPSYGYTF.